This TCR beta chain was sequenced in a study of blood T cell repertoires in COVID-19. In the study's own analysis: Amplification with reference gene primers provided the estimates of nucleated cell counts. Clones were read by immunoSEQ multiplex PCR, and TCRdb kept only the in-frame ones, dropping some. V and J calls and clone size are those listed in that table; D and trimming were worked out from the DNA. The table records tens of thousands of clones, less than 95% of them present only once. This clone has only one observation. Sequencing input: peripheral blood. This TCR came from a man aged 45-65 years with COVID-19, enrolled during active disease.

The CDR3 sequence: CASSVGSPGELFF. In nucleotides, the CDR3 is TGTGCCAGCAGCGTAGGTAGTCCCGGGGAGCTGTTTTTT. The chain employs TRBV9 and TRBJ2-2, with unresolved D. The germline V and J ends were trimmed by 0 bases and 6 bases, with 6 bases remaining between them. Looked up from germline, CDR1 is SGDLS and CDR2 is YYNGEE. CDR3 length: 13 amino acids.